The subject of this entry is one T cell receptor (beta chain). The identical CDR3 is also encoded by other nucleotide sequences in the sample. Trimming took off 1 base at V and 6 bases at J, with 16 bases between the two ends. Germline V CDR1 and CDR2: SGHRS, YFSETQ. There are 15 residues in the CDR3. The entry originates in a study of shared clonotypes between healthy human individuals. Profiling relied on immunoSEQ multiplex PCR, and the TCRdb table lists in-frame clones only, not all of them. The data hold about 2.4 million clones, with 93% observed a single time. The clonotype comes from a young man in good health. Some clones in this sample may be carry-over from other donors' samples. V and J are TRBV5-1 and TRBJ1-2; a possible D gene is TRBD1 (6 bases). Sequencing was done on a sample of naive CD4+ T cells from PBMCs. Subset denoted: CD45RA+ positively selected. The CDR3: CASSLSRRGSDGYTF. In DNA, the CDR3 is TGCGCCAGCAGCTTGAGTCGCAGGGGCAGCGATGGCTACACCTTC.